This record concerns one T cell receptor (beta chain) sequence. The data are from a study of blood T cell repertoires in COVID-19. Background on the study: Samples representing acute and convalescent COVID-19 were sourced from the United States, Italy and Spain.

Germline-derived CDR1 and CDR2 are MNHEY and SVGAGI. This CDR3 has 11 amino acids. The method was immunoSEQ multiplex PCR; TCRdb's version includes in-frame clones alone and lacks a portion of them. This sample carries 60,000 to 80,000 clones, 88% of them seen once, and the ten largest clones take approximately 5%. The TCR sequence derives from a human donor in a cohort sampled during active COVID-19. Sequencing was performed on peripheral blood. This chain joins TRBV6-5 and TRBJ1-5, with D uncertain. The CDR3 coding sequence is TGTGCTTCAGAGGGCAATCAGCCCCAGCATTTT. It yields the protein CASEGNQPQHF.